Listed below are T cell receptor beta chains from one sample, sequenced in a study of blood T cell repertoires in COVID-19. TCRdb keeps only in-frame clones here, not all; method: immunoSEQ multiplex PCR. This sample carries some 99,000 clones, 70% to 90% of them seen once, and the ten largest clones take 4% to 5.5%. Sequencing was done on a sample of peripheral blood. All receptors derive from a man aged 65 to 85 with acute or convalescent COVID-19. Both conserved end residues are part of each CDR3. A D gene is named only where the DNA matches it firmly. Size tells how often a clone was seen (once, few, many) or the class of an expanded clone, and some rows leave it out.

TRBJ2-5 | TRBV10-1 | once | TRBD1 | CASSKGARGETQYF | TGCGCCAGCTCTAAGGGGGCACGAGGGGAGACCCAGTACTTC
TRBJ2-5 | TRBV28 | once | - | CASSSKAVLETQYF | TGTGCCAGCAGTTCAAAGGCGGTATTAGAGACCCAGTACTTC
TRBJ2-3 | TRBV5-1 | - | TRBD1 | CASSLLGQGSTDTQYF | TGCGCCAGCAGCTTGTTAGGACAGGGAAGCACAGATACGCAGTATTTT
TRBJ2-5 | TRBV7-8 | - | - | CASSLGTGQEGETQYF | TGTGCCAGCAGCTTAGGAACCGGACAGGAGGGAGAGACCCAGTACTTC
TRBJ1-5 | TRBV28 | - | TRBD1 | CASSPGGRFHQHF | TGTGCCAGCAGCCCAGGGGGCCGGTTTCATCAGCATTTT
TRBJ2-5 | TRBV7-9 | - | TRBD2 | CASSLGGTSGGQETQYF | TGTGCCAGCAGCTTAGGAGGGACTAGCGGGGGCCAAGAGACCCAGTACTTC
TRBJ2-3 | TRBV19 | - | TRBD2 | CASRNPRLAGNTDTQYF | TGTGCCAGTAGAAATCCAAGACTAGCGGGGAACACAGATACGCAGTATTTT
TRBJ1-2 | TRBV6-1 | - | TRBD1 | CASSEAGGQGAYGYTF | TGTGCCAGCAGTGAAGCGGGGGGACAGGGAGCCTATGGCTACACCTTC
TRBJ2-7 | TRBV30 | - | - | CAWSGQGIYEQYF | TGTGCCTGGAGTGGGCAGGGGATCTACGAGCAGTACTTC
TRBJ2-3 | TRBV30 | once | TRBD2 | CAWSVNLAGSADTQYF | TGTGCCTGGAGTGTAAATCTAGCGGGGAGCGCAGATACGCAGTATTTT
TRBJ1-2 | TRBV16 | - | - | CASSPAGGSNYGYTF | TGTGCCAGCAGCCCTGCGGGGGGCTCTAACTATGGCTACACCTTC
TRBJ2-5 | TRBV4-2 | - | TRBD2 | CASSQDRTSGPRTQYF | TGTGCCAGCAGCCAAGATAGGACTAGCGGTCCGCGGACCCAGTACTTC
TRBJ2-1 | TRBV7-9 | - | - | CASSFPNERILSYNEQFF | TGTGCCAGCAGCTTTCCCAATGAGCGGATCCTTTCGTACAATGAGCAGTTCTTC
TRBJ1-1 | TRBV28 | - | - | CASSLLQEAFF | TGTGCCAGCAGTTTACTCCAGGAAGCTTTCTTT
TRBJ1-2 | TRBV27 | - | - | CASSSDSPSKGGYTF | TGTGCCAGCAGTTCCGACAGCCCAAGTAAAGGTGGCTACACCTTC
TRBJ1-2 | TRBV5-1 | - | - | CASSLSEAYGYTF | TGCGCCAGCAGCTTGAGCGAGGCCTATGGCTACACCTTC
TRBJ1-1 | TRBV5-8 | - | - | CASSLGGGVDTEAFF | TGTGCCAGCAGCTTGGGAGGAGGGGTGGACACTGAAGCTTTCTTT
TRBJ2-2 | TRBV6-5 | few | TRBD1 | CASSYTQGAGGELFF | TGTGCCAGCAGTTACACGCAGGGGGCCGGCGGGGAGCTGTTTTTT
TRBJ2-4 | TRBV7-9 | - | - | CASSFSPNIQYF | TGTGCCAGCAGCTTCTCCCCAAACATTCAGTACTTC
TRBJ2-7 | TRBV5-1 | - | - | CASSTNNEQYF | TGCGCCAGCAGCACTAACAACGAGCAGTACTTC
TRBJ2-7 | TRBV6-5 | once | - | CASSYGTQLGEQYF | TGTGCCAGCAGTTACGGGACACAACTGGGGGAGCAGTACTTC
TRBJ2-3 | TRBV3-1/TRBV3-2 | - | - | CASSQARGAQMANTQYF | TGTGCCAGCAGCCAAGCCAGGGGGGCGCAAATGGCGAATACGCAGTATTTT
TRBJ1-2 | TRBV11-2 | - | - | CASSFEQGYGYTF | TGTGCCAGCAGCTTCGAACAGGGCTATGGCTACACCTTC
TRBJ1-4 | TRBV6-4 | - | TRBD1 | CASSDRDREIEKLFF | TGTGCCAGCAGTGACCGGGACAGGGAGATTGAAAAACTGTTTTTT
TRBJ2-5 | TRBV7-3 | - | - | CASSLLGAFQETQYF | TGTGCCAGCAGCTTATTGGGGGCCTTCCAAGAGACCCAGTACTTC
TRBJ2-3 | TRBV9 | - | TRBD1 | CASSEGTGGADTQYF | TGTGCCAGCAGCGAGGGGACAGGGGGCGCAGATACGCAGTATTTT
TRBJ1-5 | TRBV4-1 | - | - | CASSQDLGSTHQPQHF | TGCGCCAGCAGCCAAGATCTGGGCAGTACCCATCAGCCCCAGCATTTT
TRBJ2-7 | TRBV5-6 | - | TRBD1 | CASSWLGQGVEQYF | TGTGCCAGCAGCTGGTTAGGACAGGGAGTCGAGCAGTACTTC
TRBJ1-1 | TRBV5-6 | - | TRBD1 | CASSFYQGTGGTEAFF | TGTGCCAGCAGCTTCTATCAAGGGACAGGGGGTACTGAAGCTTTCTTT
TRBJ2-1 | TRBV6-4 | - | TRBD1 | CASSDFSGQNYNEQFF | TGTGCCAGCAGTGACTTCTCGGGACAGAACTACAATGAGCAGTTCTTC
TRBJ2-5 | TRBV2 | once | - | CASKGTFYQETQYF | TGTGCCAGCAAGGGGACATTCTACCAAGAGACCCAGTACTTC
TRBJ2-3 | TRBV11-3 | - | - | CASSPEGATDTQYF | TGTGCCAGCAGCCCTGAGGGCGCGACAGATACGCAGTATTTT